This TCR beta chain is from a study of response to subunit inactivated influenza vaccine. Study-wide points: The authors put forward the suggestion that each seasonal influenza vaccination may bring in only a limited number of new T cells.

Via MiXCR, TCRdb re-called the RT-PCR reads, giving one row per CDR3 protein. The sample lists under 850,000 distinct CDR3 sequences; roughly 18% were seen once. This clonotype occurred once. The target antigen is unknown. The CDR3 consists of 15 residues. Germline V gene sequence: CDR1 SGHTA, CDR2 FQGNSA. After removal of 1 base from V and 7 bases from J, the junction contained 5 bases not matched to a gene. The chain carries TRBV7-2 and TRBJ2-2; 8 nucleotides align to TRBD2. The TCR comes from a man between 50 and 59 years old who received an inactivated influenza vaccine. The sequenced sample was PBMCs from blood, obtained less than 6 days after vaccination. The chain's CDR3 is CASSLDGRAVGELFF. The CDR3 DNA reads TGTGCCAGCAGCTTAGACGGGAGGGCCGTCGGGGAGCTGTTTTTT.